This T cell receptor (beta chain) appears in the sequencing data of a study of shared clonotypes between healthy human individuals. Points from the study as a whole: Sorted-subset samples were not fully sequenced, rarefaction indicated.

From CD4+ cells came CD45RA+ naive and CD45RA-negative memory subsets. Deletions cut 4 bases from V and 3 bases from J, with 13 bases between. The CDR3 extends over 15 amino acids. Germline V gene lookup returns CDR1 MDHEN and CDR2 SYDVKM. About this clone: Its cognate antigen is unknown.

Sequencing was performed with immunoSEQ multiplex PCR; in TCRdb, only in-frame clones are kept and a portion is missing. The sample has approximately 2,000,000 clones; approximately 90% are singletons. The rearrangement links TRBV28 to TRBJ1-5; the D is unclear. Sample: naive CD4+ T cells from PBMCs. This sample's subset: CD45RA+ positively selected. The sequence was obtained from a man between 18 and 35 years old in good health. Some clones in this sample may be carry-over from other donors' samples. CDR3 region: CASSSSGGANQPQHF. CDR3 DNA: TGTGCCAGCAGTTCCTCAGGAGGCGCCAATCAGCCCCAGCATTTT.